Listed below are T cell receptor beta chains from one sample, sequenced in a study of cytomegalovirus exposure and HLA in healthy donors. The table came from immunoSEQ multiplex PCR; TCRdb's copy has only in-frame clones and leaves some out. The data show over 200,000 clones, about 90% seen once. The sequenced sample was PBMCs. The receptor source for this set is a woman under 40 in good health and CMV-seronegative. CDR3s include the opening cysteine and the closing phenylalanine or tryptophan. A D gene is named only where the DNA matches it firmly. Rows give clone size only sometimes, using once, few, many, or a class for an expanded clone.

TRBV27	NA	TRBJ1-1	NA	CASRPLTGSDTEAFF	TGTGCCAGCAGACCCCTCACAGGGTCGGACACTGAAGCTTTCTTT
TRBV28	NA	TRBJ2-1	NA	CASSPVGAEYNEQFF	TGTGCCAGCAGCCCCGTAGGGGCCGAATACAATGAGCAGTTCTTC
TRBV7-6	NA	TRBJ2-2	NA	CASSLAGGGTGELFF	TGTGCCAGCAGCTTAGCAGGAGGGGGGACCGGGGAGCTGTTTTTT
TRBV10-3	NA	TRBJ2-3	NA	CAISDPAAPKIEQYF	TGTGCCATCAGTGATCCAGCGGCCCCGAAAATTGAGCAGTATTTT
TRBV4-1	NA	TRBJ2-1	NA	CASSQELGEQFF	TGCGCCAGCAGCCAAGAGTTGGGGGAGCAGTTCTTC
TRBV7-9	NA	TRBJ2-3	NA	CASSLRRASTDTQYF	TGTGCCAGCAGCTTACGGCGGGCTAGCACAGATACGCAGTATTTT
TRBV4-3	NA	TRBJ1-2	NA	CASSQDLRTSYGYTF	TGCGCCAGCAGCCAAGATCTAAGGACTTCCTATGGCTACACCTTC
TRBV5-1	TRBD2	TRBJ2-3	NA	CASSLAGTSTDTQYF	TGCGCCAGCAGCTTAGCGGGAACTAGCACAGATACGCAGTATTTT
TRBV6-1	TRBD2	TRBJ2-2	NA	CASRTFGGGTGELFF	TGTGCCAGCAGGACGTTTGGGGGGGGCACCGGGGAGCTGTTTTTT
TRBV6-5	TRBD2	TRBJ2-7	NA	CASSYDGLAGASEQYF	TGTGCCAGCAGTTACGATGGACTAGCGGGAGCAAGCGAGCAGTACTTC
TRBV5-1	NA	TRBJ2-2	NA	CASIDDGGELFF	TGCGCCAGCATCGACGACGGCGGGGAGCTGTTTTTT
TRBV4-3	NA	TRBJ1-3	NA	CASSQDLTRNTIYF	TGCGCCAGCAGCCAAGATCTCACGAGAAACACCATATATTTT
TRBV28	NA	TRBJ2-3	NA	CASSLSAPNTQYF	TGTGCCAGCAGTCTGTCGGCCCCGAATACGCAGTATTTT
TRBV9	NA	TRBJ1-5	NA	CASSLTGNQPQHF	TGTGCCAGCAGCCTAACAGGTAATCAGCCCCAGCATTTT
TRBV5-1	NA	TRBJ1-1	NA	CASSYREKTEAFF	TGCGCCAGCAGCTACAGGGAGAAGACTGAAGCTTTCTTT
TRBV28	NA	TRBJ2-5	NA	CASSPTGGQKETQYF	TGTGCCAGCAGTCCCACCGGGGGTCAGAAAGAGACCCAGTACTTC
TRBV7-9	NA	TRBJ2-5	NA	CASSPGVIQETQYF	TGTGCCAGCAGCCCCGGGGTGATACAAGAGACCCAGTACTTC
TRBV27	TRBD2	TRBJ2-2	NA	CASSRPPLTGGTGELFF	TGTGCCAGCAGTCGACCCCCCCTGACGGGGGGCACCGGGGAGCTGTTTTTT
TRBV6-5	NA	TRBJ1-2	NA	CASSYSSGTFNYGYTF	TGTGCCAGCAGTTACTCTTCCGGGACGTTTAACTATGGCTACACCTTC
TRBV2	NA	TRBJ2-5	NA	CASSEVGQGETQYF	TGTGCCAGCAGTGAAGTTGGGCAGGGGGAGACCCAGTACTTC
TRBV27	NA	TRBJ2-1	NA	CASSSAGYSYNEQFF	TGTGCCAGCAGCTCAGCGGGCTACTCCTACAATGAGCAGTTCTTC
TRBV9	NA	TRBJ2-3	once	CASSPEETRVTQYF	TGTGCCAGCAGCCCAGAGGAGACGCGAGTTACGCAGTATTTT
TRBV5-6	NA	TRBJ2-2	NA	CASSLGQVTAGELFF	TGTGCCAGCAGCTTAGGGCAGGTTACCGCCGGGGAGCTGTTTTTT
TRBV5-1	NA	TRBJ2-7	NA	CASSLGGAREQYF	TGCGCCAGCAGCTTGGGAGGGGCGAGAGAGCAGTACTTC
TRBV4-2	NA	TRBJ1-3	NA	CASSQGEGNTIYF	TGTGCCAGCAGCCAAGGGGAGGGAAACACCATATATTTT
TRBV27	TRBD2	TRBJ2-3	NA	CASSRGTSGRVNTRYF	TGTGCCAGCAGCCGCGGGACTAGCGGGAGGGTGAACACACGGTATTTT
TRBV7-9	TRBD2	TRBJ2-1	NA	CASSGTSGDFWQFF	TGTGCCAGCAGCGGGACTAGCGGGGATTTTTGGCAGTTCTTC
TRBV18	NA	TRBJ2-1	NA	CASSPGRTSYNEQFF	TGTGCCAGCTCCCCTGGTAGGACGTCCTACAATGAGCAGTTCTTC
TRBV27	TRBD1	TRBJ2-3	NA	CASSRGLDTQYF	TGTGCCAGCAGCAGGGGGCTTGATACGCAGTATTTT
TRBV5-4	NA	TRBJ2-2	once	CASNSGAHARGELFF	TGTGCCAGCAACTCAGGGGCTCACGCGCGCGGGGAGCTGTTTTTT
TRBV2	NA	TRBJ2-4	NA	CASDQWGNTKNIQYF	TGTGCCAGCGATCAATGGGGTAACACCAAAAACATTCAGTACTTC
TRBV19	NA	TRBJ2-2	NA	CASSIVGGTGELFF	TGTGCCAGTAGTATAGTCGGTGGTACCGGGGAGCTGTTTTTT
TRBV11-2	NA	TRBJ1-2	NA	CASSFSGQIMGDYGYTF	TGTGCCAGCAGCTTCTCCGGACAAATCATGGGGGACTATGGCTACACCTTC
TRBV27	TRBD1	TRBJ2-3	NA	CASMFLGQGWDTQYF	TGTGCCAGCATGTTTTTAGGACAGGGGTGGGATACGCAGTATTTT
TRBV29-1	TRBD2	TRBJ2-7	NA	CSVEGLAGDYEQYF	TGCAGCGTTGAAGGGCTAGCGGGAGACTACGAGCAGTACTTC
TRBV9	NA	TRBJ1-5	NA	CASSPRTDDQPQHF	TGTGCCAGCAGCCCCCGGACTGATGATCAGCCCCAGCATTTT
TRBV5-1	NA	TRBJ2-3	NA	CASSLIRGVRTDTQYF	TGCGCCAGCAGCTTGATACGGGGAGTACGCACAGATACGCAGTATTTT
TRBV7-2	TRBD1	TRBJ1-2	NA	CASSFQRQGGYGYTF	TGTGCCAGCAGCTTTCAAAGACAGGGAGGATATGGCTACACCTTC
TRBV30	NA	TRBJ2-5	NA	CAWDGSRAPLRETQYF	TGTGCCTGGGACGGAAGCAGGGCCCCACTACGGGAGACCCAGTACTTC
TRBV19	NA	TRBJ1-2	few	CASIQGSRTNYGYTF	TGTGCCAGTATACAGGGCAGTCGGACGAACTATGGCTACACCTTC
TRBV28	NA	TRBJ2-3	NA	CASRYTRGGSDTQYF	TGTGCCAGCAGATACACAAGAGGGGGTTCAGATACGCAGTATTTT
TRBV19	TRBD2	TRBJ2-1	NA	CASSERDYNEQFF	TGTGCCAGTAGTGAGCGGGATTACAATGAGCAGTTCTTC
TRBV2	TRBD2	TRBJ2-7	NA	CASRSAGGGYEQYF	TGTGCCAGCAGGTCGGCGGGGGGTGGCTACGAGCAGTACTTC
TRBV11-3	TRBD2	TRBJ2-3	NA	CASSLGGGSEDTQYF	TGTGCCAGCAGCTTAGGGGGCGGGAGTGAGGATACGCAGTATTTT
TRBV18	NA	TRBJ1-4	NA	CASSPVSGRDNEKLFF	TGTGCCAGCTCACCAGTTTCGGGCAGGGATAATGAAAAACTGTTTTTT
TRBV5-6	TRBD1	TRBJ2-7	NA	CASSLLGVQGAYEQYF	TGTGCCAGCAGCTTACTTGGGGTACAGGGGGCATACGAGCAGTACTTC
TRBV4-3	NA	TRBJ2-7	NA	CASSQYGSSYEQYF	TGCGCCAGCAGCCAGTACGGGAGCTCCTACGAGCAGTACTTC
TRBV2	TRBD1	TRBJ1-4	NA	CASTLIGTGIFSDEKLFF	TGTGCCAGCACATTAATTGGGACAGGTATCTTCTCGGATGAAAAACTGTTTTTT
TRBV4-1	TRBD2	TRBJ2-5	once	CASSPLLAGGIETQYF	TGCGCCAGCAGCCCCCTACTAGCGGGAGGGATTGAGACCCAGTACTTC
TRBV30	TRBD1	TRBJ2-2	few	CAWSTGQGNTGELFF	TGTGCCTGGAGTACGGGACAGGGGAACACCGGGGAGCTGTTTTTT
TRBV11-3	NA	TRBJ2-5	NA	CASSSPGQETQYF	TGTGCCAGCAGCTCCCCCGGGCAAGAGACCCAGTACTTC
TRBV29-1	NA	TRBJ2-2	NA	CSVEDPSQELFF	TGCAGCGTTGAAGATCCTTCGCAGGAGCTGTTTTTT
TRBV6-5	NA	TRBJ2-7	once	CASRGAGRGVHEQYF	TGTGCCAGTAGGGGAGCGGGCAGGGGGGTCCACGAGCAGTACTTC
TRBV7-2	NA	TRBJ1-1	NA	CASSLALAANTEAFF	TGTGCCAGCAGCTTAGCGCTGGCAGCGAACACTGAAGCTTTCTTT
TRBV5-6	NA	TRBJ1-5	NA	CASSLWAGARNQPQHF	TGTGCCAGCAGCTTGTGGGCAGGCGCTCGCAATCAGCCCCAGCATTTT